The clone carrying this T cell receptor beta chain was recorded many times. Its target is not known. These data belong to a study of regulatory T cells in long-lasting Graves disease. Study outcomes and limitations: Persistent disease was associated with favored TRBV28 usage and with favored use of TRBJ1-2 and TRBJ2-5. The persistent group shared about 2,600 public clonotypes, more than the approximately 890 shared by new patients.

Trimming left V 1 base short and J 4 bases short, with 11 bases between. Germline V gene data show CDR1 as SNHLY and CDR2 as FYNNEI. There are 14 residues in the CDR3. Time point denoted: persistent/refractory GD, antithyroid drugs over 5 years with positive TRAb. PBMCs provided the RNA from which the TCR library was made. An endocrinology department in Xi'an, China, recruited the patients. The peripheral blood volume drawn was 7.5 to 9.5 milliliters, and it was collected into EDTA tubes. The TCR beta library used iRepertoire HTBI primers with Arm-PCR amplification of CDR3. Each CDR3 protein is one row after TCRdb ran MiXCR on the multiplex PCR reads. The table shows 500,000 to 800,000 distinct CDR3 sequences, with around 30% occurring only once.

The sample here was peripheral blood mononuclear cells (PBMCs), taken when the disease was refractory, from a patient treated with antithyroid drugs. The rearrangement links TRBV2 to TRBJ2-7; D unresolved. The source is a female donor with Graves disease. The CDR3 is CASSEVGRQYEQYF. CDR3 nucleotide sequence: TGTGCCAGCAGTGAAGTTGGCAGACAATACGAGCAGTACTTC.